This T cell receptor (beta chain) was captured by sequencing in a study of OX40 agonist ivuxolimab in advanced cancers. Study background: It was ivuxolimab, an agonistic anti-OX40 (CD134) antibody, that patients were treated with. At doses from 0.01 to 10 mg/kg, patients were given intravenous ivuxolimab every 2 weeks. Study-wide points: The authors did not determine the antigen specificity of the expanded peripheral T cells. Partial responders at 0.1-3.0 mg/kg had among the lowest clonal expansion.

Produced via immunoSEQ multiplex PCR; TCRdb's table is partial and in-frame only. The sample lists approximately 84,000 clones; 70% to 90% were seen once. This clone was picked up many times. The antigen is not known. The sequenced sample was CD4+ or CD8+ T cells sorted from blood, obtained in a trial of the OX40 agonist ivuxolimab. The clonotype originates from an adult with an advanced solid tumor such as melanoma, head and neck, liver or kidney cancer.

The CDR3 DNA is TGTGCCAGCAGCCAAGTTTTTGGCCCCTACTACGAGCAGTACTTC. It is translated as CASSQVFGPYYEQYF. This chain joins TRBV14 and TRBJ2-7; D uncertain. In germline, CDR1 is SGHDN, CDR2 FVKESK. Trimming pared 1 base from V and 3 bases from J, leaving 13 bases between. The CDR3 totals 15 residues.